The 8 T cell receptor beta chains below were found in one sample sequenced in a study of cytomegalovirus exposure and HLA in healthy donors. Amplification used 60 Vbeta primers and 13 Jbeta primers. The protocol was immunoSEQ multiplex PCR, while the TCRdb copy is restricted to in-frame clones and leaves out a portion. The sample has around 150,000 clones, about 79% seen once. Specimen: PBMCs. The receptors here all came from a male donor in good health and CMV-seronegative.

The CDR3 DNA is TGCGCCAGCAGCTTGGCATCCAGGGGTAATGAGCAGTTCTTC. Translated, it gives CASSLASRGNEQFF. The J gene is TRBJ2-1, the V gene TRBV5-1; a possible D gene is TRBD1 (6 bases). The CDR3 contains 14 residues. V was pared by 0 bases and J by 7 bases, with 11 bases between. Germline CDR1 is SGHRS and CDR2 is YFSETQ.

This chain joins TRBV4-2 and TRBJ2-7; D not certain. CDR1 is LGHNA, CDR2 YNFKEQ, per germline. This CDR3 has 15 residues. Trimming cost V 1 base and J 5 bases, with 15 bases left between them. DNA for the CDR3: TGTGCCAGCAGCCAAGTTCACACTAACGCGCACGAGCAGTACTTC. This sequence encodes CASSQVHTNAHEQYF.

The rearrangement joins TRBV5-4 to TRBJ2-7; 9 positions agree with TRBD2. The CDR3 consists of 16 residues. Trimming cost V 0 bases and J 0 bases; bases outside gene matches: 4. The germline V gene has CDR1 SGHNT and CDR2 YYREEE (reference sequence). CDR3 sequence reads: CASSLGPSGASYEQYF. Written as DNA, the CDR3 is TGTGCCAGCAGCTTGGGTCCTAGCGGGGCCTCCTACGAGCAGTACTTC.

This chain uses TRBV19 with TRBJ2-3, with D perhaps matching TRBD1 (6 bases). Trimming stripped 5 bases from V and 7 bases from J, with 19 bases between. The germline V gene has CDR1 LNHDA and CDR2 SQIVND (reference sequence). The CDR3 runs 15 residues. The CDR3 region has the DNA TGTGCCAGTAGTCCTACGACAGGTTGGTGGAATACGCAGTATTTT. Translation gives CASSPTTGWWNTQYF.

This clone was picked up a small number of times. The DNA of the CDR3 is TGTGCCAGCAGTTCCGCGGTGAGCAATCAGCCCCAGCATTTT. This translates into CASSSAVSNQPQHF. This chain connects TRBV6-5 to TRBJ1-5, with D uncertain. This CDR3 is built from 14 residues. V lost 4 bases, J lost 1 base, and 8 bases lay in between. CDR1 MNHEY and CDR2 SVGAGI come from the germline V gene.

This clone appeared a single time. This chain uses TRBV9 with TRBJ2-3; D is unclear. This CDR3 contains 15 residues. Per the germline V gene, CDR1 is SGDLS and CDR2 is YYNGEE. V gave up 0 bases and J gave up 2 bases, with 10 bases separating them. DNA for the CDR3: TGTGCCAGCAGCGTAGATTACTTGTCCACAGATACGCAGTATTTT. Translated: CASSVDYLSTDTQYF.

The chain links TRBV19 to TRBJ2-1; TRBD2 matches at 10 bases. The CDR3 consists of 17 residues. V trimming: 1 base; J trimming: 7 bases; junction bases outside the gene matches: 10. CDR1 is LNHDA and CDR2 is SQIVND in the germline V gene (reference sequence). In DNA, the CDR3 is TGTGCCAGTAGTATAGGGTCGGCTAGCGGGAGTAAGAATGAGCAGTTCTTC. Translated, it gives CASSIGSASGSKNEQFF.

The CDR3 DNA is TGTGCCAGCAGTGGGGACTCCGGACCCGCACAGCCCCAGCATTTT. It encodes CASSGDSGPAQPQHF. The chain joins TRBV2 to TRBJ1-5; the D gene is possibly TRBD1 (5 bases). This CDR3 is 15 amino acids long. Trimming took off 4 bases at V and 7 bases at J, with 17 bases between the two ends. Germline CDR1 SNHLY, CDR2 FYNNEI.